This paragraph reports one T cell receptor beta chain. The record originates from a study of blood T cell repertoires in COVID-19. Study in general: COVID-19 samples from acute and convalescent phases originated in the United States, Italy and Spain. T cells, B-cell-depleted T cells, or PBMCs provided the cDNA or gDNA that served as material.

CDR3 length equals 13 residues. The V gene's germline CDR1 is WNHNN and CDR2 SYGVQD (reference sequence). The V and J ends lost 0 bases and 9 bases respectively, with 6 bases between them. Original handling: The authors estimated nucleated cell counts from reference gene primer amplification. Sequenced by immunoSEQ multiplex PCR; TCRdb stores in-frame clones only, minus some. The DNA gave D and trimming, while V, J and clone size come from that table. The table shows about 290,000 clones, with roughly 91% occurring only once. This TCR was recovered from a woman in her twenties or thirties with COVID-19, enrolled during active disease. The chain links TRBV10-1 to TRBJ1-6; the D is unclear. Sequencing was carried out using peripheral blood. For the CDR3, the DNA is TGCGCCAGCAGTGAGTCGCGGTTTTCACCCCTCCACTTT. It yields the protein CASSESRFSPLHF.